The clone carrying this T cell receptor (beta chain) was detected a few times. Its antigen is still unknown. The record originates from a study of vaccination and CD4 T cells after COVID-19. Study summary: Convalescent cases consisted of six males and four females, of whom two were Hispanic. With a range of 35 to 161, the median interval from diagnosis to drawing post-COVID samples was 100 to 110 days.

Germline loops: CDR1 MNHNS, CDR2 SASEGT. This CDR3 has 13 residues. The trim removed 6 bases at V and 5 bases at J, leaving 4 bases unmatched. Researchers used the Oncomine TCR Beta short-read assay to sequence DNA from cultured CD4+ T cells. TCRdb reprocessed the PCR reads with MiXCR, giving one entry per CDR3 protein. The sample yields about 23,000 distinct CDR3 sequences, approximately 67% seen once. Treatment specified: approximately nine-day PBMC culture with coronavirus spike peptide pools or control peptides (ViraFEST assay). V is TRBV6-1 and J is TRBJ1-2, with 9 bases aligning to TRBD1. The TCR comes from a human donor who received a COVID-19 vaccine. The source material was CD4+ T cells from blood, cultured in vitro, sampled after SARS-CoV-2 vaccination. In nucleotides, the CDR3 is TGTGCCAGCAGGACGGACAGGGGATATGGCTACACCTTC. This gives the protein CASRTDRGYGYTF.